The 13 T cell receptor beta chains in this list originate from one sample, sequenced in a study of CD8+CD57+ T cells in acquired aplastic anemia. The patients chosen for sequencing had shown expansion of CD8+CD57+ cells (detected by flow cytometry). According to the study, genomic DNA was the template for TCR beta VDJ and CDR3 profiling. TCRdb reanalysed the reads using MiXCR and keeps one entry per CDR3 protein. Here the sample spans approximately 160,000 distinct CDR3 sequences, roughly half being singletons. Sequenced input: sorted CD4+, CD8+, or CD8+CD57+ T cells (not recorded which) from PBMCs. The receptor source for this set is a human donor with aplastic anemia.

Ten or more counts support this clonotype. V gene TRBV7-2 combines with J gene TRBJ1-4; TRBD1 aligns across 7 bases. The CDR3 covers 16 residues. The V gene end was trimmed by 1 base and the J gene end by 4 bases; junction bases not matched to a gene: 6. Germline V gene sequence: CDR1 SGHTA, CDR2 FQGNSA. The CDR3 sequence: CASSLGQGGGNEKLFF. The DNA of the CDR3 is TGTGCCAGCAGCTTAGGGCAGGGGGGCGGTAATGAAAAACTGTTTTTT.

The chain recombines TRBV25-1 with TRBJ1-3; D uncertain. The CDR3 spans 13 residues. In germline, CDR1 is MGHDK, CDR2 SYGVNS. V was pared by 4 bases and J by 3 bases, with 7 bases between. The CDR3 reads CASSGGNGNTIYF. The CDR3, as DNA: TGTGCCAGCAGTGGCGGGAATGGAAACACCATATATTTT. The full variable domain, with the rest looked up from reference TRBV25-1 and TRBJ1-3, is EADIYQTPRYLVIGTGKKITLECSQTMGHDKMYWYQQDPGMELHLIHYSYGVNSTEKGDLSSESTVSRIRTEHFPLTLESARPSHTSQYLCASSGGNGNTIYFGEGSWLTVV.

This clonotype was seen a handful of times. This clone may be a read error of a much larger clone one base away. The genes are TRBV6-4 and TRBJ2-5, with D perhaps matching TRBD1 (5 bases). The CDR3 contains 12 residues. The germline CDR1 and CDR2 sequences are MRHNA and SNTAGT. The CDR3 bases are TGTGCCAGCAGTGCCAAGACAGAGACCCAGTGCTTC. Translating gives CASSAKTETQCF.

This clonotype was observed at least ten times. The chain recombines TRBV5-6 with TRBJ2-3, with D maybe TRBD2 (5 bases). This CDR3 comprises 13 residues. Trimming took 3 bases from V and 0 from J, leaving 5 bases between them. Germline CDR1 reads SGHDT; CDR2 reads YYEEEE. CDR3 DNA: TGTGCCAGCAGCTGGACTAGCACAGATACGCAGTATTTT. Its translation: CASSWTSTDTQYF.

This clonotype was seen a few times. The CDR3 ends on some other residue instead of the conserved phenylalanine or tryptophan, so this is likely a read error. The chain links TRBV11-2 to TRBJ2-5; 10 nucleotides align to TRBD2. V lost 5 bases, J lost 2 bases, and 14 bases stayed unmatched. From germline, CDR1 is SGHAT and CDR2 FQNNGV. The CDR3 is 18 residues long. As DNA, the CDR3 is TGTGCCAGCAGCAAACAATATCCTAGCGGGAGTCATCAAGAGACCCAGTACTCC. Translation gives CASSKQYPSGSHQETQYS.

This clonotype was counted at least ten times. The chain links TRBV7-8 to TRBJ2-1; possible D gene TRBD2, 5 bases. The CDR3 consists of 13 residues. Germline-derived CDR1 and CDR2 are SGHVS and FQNEAQ. The V gene lost 3 bases and the J gene lost 12 bases, with 15 bases spanning the gap. CDR3 residues: CASSFSAAGRQFF. In DNA, the CDR3 is TGTGCCAGCAGCTTCTCAGCGGCCGGAAGGCAGTTCTTC.

The chain couples TRBV27 to TRBJ2-1; unclear D gene. Germline V gene sequence: CDR1 MNHEY, CDR2 SMNVEV (reference sequence). This CDR3 comprises 16 residues. V was cut by 4 bases and J by 9 bases, with 22 bases left in between. CDR3 region: CASSSTRLGWLGEQFF. The CDR3 bases are TGTGCCAGCAGTTCAACGAGGCTGGGGTGGCTTGGTGAGCAGTTCTTC.

This clonotype was seen ten or more times. The CDR3 reads CASSTSGQGPNTEAFF. In DNA form, the CDR3 reads TGTGCCAGTAGCACCTCGGGCCAGGGCCCCAACACTGAAGCTTTCTTT. This chain links TRBV19 with TRBJ1-1; possible D gene TRBD1, 5 bases. The CDR3 totals 16 residues. V dropped 6 bases and J dropped 2 bases, with 19 bases sitting between them. Looked up from germline, CDR1 is LNHDA and CDR2 is SQIVND (reference sequence).

The V gene is TRBV10-3, the J gene TRBJ1-2; no definite D call. This CDR3 comprises 18 residues. Looked up from germline, CDR1 is ENHRY and CDR2 is SYGVKD. V dropped 7 bases and J dropped 2 bases, with 26 bases sitting between them. The CDR3 reads CAITEPGIGENSNYGYTF. The CDR3 DNA follows: TGTGCCATCACTGAACCCGGGATAGGCGAAAACAGCAACTATGGCTACACCTTC.

The chain's CDR3 is CASRESSTSNYGYTF. CDR3 bases: TGTGCCAGCAGGGAGAGTTCCACGTCTAACTATGGCTACACCTTC. The genes are TRBV2 and TRBJ1-2; the D is unclear. The germline V gene has CDR1 SNHLY and CDR2 FYNNEI. The CDR3 has 15 amino acids. V lost 6 bases and J lost 0, with 14 bases in between.

This clonotype was counted many times. The chain uses TRBV9 and TRBJ1-6; 7 bases align to TRBD1. The length of the CDR3 is 15 residues. After removal of 2 bases from V and 8 bases from J, the junction contained 7 bases not matched to a gene. Germline CDR1 SGDLS, CDR2 YYNGEE. CDR3 DNA: TGTGCCAGCAGCGTTAAACAGGGGATCGATTCACCCCTCCACTTT. Protein product: CASSVKQGIDSPLHF.

This clonotype has a handful of counts. This rearrangement joins TRBV10-2 to TRBJ2-2, with a possible D match to TRBD1 (6 bases). V was shortened by 6 bases and J by 7 bases, with 15 bases between the two germline ends. The CDR3 runs 14 residues. Germline V gene sequence: CDR1 WSHSY, CDR2 SAAADI. The CDR3 sequence: CASRALTGIGELFF. CDR3 nucleotides: TGCGCCAGCAGGGCCCTAACAGGGATCGGGGAGCTGTTTTTT.

The chain employs TRBV19 and TRBJ1-4; no reliable D call. The CDR3 contains 15 residues. Germline CDR1 is LNHDA and CDR2 is SQIVND (reference sequence). V was clipped by 3 bases and J by 0 bases, with 8 bases between them. The CDR3 sequence is CASSMGSSTNEKLFF. The CDR3 DNA reads TGTGCCAGTAGTATGGGAAGTTCAACTAATGAAAAACTGTTTTTT. The whole variable domain, remainder taken from reference TRBV19 and TRBJ1-4, is DGGITQSPKYLFRKEGQNVTLSCEQNLNHDAMYWYRQDPGQGLRLIYYSQIVNDFQKGDIAEGYSVSREKKESFPLTVTSAQKNPTAFYLCASSMGSSTNEKLFFGSGTQLSVL.